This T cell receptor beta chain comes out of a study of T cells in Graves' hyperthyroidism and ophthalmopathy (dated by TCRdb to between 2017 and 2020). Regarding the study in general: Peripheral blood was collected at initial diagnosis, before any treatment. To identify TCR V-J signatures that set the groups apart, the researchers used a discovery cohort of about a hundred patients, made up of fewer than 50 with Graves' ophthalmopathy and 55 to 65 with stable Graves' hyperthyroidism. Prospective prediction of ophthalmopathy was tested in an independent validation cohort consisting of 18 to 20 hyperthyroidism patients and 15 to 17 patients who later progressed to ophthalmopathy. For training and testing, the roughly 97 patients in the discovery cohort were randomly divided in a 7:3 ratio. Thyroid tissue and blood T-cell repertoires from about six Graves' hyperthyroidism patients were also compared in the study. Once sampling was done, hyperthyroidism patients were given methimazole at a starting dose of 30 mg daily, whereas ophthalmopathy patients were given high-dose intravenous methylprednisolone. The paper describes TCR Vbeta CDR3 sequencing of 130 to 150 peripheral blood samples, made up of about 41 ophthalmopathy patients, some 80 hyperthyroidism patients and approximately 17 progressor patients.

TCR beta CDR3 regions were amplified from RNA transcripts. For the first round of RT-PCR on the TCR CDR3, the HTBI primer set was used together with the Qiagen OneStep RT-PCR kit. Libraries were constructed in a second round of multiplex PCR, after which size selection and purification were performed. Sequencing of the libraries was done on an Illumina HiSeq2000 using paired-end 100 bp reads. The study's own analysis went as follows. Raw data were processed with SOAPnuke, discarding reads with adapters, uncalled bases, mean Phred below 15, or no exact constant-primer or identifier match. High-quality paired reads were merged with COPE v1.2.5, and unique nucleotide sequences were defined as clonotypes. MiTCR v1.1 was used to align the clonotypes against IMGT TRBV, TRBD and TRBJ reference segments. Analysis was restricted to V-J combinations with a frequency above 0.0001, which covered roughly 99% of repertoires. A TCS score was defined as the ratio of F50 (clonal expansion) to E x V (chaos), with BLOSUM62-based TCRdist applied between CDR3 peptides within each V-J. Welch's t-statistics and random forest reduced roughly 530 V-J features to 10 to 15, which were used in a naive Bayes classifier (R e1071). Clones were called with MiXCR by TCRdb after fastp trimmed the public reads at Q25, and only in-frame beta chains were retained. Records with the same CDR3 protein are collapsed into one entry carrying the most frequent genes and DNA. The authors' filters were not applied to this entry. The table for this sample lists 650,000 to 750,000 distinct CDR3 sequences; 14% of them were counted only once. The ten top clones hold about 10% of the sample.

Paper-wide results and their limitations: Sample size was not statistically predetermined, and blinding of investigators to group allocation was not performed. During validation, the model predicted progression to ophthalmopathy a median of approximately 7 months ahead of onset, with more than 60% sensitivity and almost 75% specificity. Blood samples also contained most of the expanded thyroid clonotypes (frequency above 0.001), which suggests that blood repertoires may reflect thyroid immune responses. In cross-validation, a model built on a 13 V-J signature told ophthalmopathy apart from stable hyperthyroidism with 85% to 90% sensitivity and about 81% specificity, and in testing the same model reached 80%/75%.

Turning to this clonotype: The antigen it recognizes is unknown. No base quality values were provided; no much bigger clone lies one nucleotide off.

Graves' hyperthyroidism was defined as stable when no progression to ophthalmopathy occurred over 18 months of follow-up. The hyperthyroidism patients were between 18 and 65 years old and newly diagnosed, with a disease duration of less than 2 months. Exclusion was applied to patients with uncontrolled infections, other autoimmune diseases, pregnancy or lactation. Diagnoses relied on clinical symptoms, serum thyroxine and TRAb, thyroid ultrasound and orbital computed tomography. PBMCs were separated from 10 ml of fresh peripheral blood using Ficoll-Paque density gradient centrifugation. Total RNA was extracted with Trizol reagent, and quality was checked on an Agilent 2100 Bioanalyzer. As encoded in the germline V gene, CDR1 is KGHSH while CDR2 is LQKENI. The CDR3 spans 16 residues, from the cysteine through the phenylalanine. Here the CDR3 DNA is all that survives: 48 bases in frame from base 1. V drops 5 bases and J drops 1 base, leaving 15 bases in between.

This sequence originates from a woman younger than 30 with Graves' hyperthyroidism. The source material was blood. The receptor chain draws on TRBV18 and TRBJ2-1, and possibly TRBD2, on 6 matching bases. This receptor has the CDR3 CASSTKGRGSYNEQFF. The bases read TGTGCCAGCTCAACAAAGGGACGGGGGTCCTACAATGAGCAGTTCTTC.